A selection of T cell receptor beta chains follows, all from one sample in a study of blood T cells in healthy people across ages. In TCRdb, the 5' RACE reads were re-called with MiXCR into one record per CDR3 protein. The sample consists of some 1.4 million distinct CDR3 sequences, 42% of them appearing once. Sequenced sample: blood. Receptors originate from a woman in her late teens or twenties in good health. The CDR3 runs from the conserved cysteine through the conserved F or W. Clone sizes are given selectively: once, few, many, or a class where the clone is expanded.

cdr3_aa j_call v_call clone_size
CASSYSGQVETQYF TRBJ2-5 TRBV6-6 NA
CSVATDSRYGYTF TRBJ1-2 TRBV29-1 NA
CASSPMRPEQYF TRBJ2-7 TRBV18 few
CSASRNRENGYTF TRBJ1-2 TRBV20-1 many
CASSYKVAGGIYNEQFF TRBJ2-1 TRBV6-6 few
CASREPGTTFPYNEQFF TRBJ2-1 TRBV12-3/TRBV12-4 NA
CSARSATSGSYNEQFF TRBJ2-1 TRBV20-1 NA
CASSQGRGISKETQYF TRBJ2-5 TRBV14 NA
CASSPGSLFETRYF TRBJ2-7 TRBV6-5 NA
CSARAPGLSSYNEQFF TRBJ2-1 TRBV20-1 NA
CASSPISGGRGQPQHF TRBJ1-5 TRBV4-1 NA
CATSGDGDEQFF TRBJ2-1 TRBV24-1 NA
CSAYKTGSDTIYF TRBJ1-3 TRBV20-1 once
CASIQYGRETQYF TRBJ2-5 TRBV6-1 NA
CASSGQGAGTNEKLFF TRBJ1-4 TRBV5-6 NA
CASHRGDTGELFF TRBJ2-2 TRBV6-6 NA
CAIRDRGNSPLHF TRBJ1-6 TRBV10-3 NA
CASSYSRTSGYEQYF NA TRBV6-2/TRBV6-3 NA
CASTSGMVGLAGDQETQYF TRBJ2-5 TRBV5-6 NA
CASSLSGGSFGEQYF TRBJ2-4 TRBV27 once
CASSENGVSSYEQYF TRBJ2-7 TRBV2 NA
CASKRLNGIEMETQYF TRBJ2-5 TRBV6-1 many
CASIRLGGLDEQFF TRBJ2-1 TRBV6-6 few
CAISEISPGLAGKDTGELFF TRBJ2-2 TRBV10-3 few
CAISDIGYEQYF TRBJ2-7 TRBV10-3 NA
CSASTETNYGYTF TRBJ1-2 TRBV20-1 few
CATGIGNQPQHF TRBJ1-5 TRBV10-3 NA